The subject of this entry is one T cell receptor beta chain. What it binds is unknown. The repertoire was sequenced with immunoSEQ multiplex PCR; TCRdb's copy has only in-frame clones and lacks some. This table holds more than 200,000 clones, less than 95% found once. CDR3 length: 15 amino acids. Trimming took 2 bases from V and 0 from J; bases not matched to a gene: 3. Germline V gene data show CDR1 as SGHVS and CDR2 as FNYEAQ. This sample stems from a study of cytomegalovirus exposure and HLA in healthy donors. Study results and limitations: Specificity of a few CMV-associated chains for CMV antigens was verified in vitro.

The specimen sequenced was PBMCs. This chain links TRBV7-6 with TRBJ2-7; the match to TRBD2 covers 8 bases. This clonotype was obtained from a woman in her 30s in good health and CMV-seronegative. The CDR3 here is CASSLTSGNSYEQYF. The CDR3 DNA follows: TGTGCCAGCAGCTTAACTAGCGGAAACTCCTACGAGCAGTACTTC.